These 30 T cell receptor beta chains share one sample of origin, sequenced in a study of CD8+ T cells in alopecia areata. Described treatment: oral pan-JAK inhibitor, 5-10 mg twice daily. As the sequencing template, cDNA was produced by extracting RNA and reverse transcribing it. Clones were sequenced by immunoSEQ multiplex PCR, and TCRdb holds only the in-frame ones, with some missing. The table has 90,000 to 100,000 clones, about 64% seen once. The material sequenced was CD8+ T cells sorted from blood, taken at week 4, from a patient treated with tofacitinib. The receptor source for this set is a human donor with alopecia areata.

V gene TRBV29-1 combines with J gene TRBJ2-3, with a tentative D call TRBD2 (6 bases). Germline V gene lookup returns CDR1 SQVTM and CDR2 ANQGSEA. V dropped 1 base and J dropped 4 bases, with 12 bases sitting between them. The CDR3 consists of 14 residues. CDR3: CSVEGEGEADTQYF. The DNA for the CDR3 is TGCAGCGTTGAAGGGGAAGGGGAGGCAGATACGCAGTATTTT.

The chain employs TRBV4-1 and TRBJ2-1, with D unresolved. The V gene lost 4 bases and the J gene lost 6 bases, with 19 bases spanning the gap. From germline, CDR1 is MGHRA and CDR2 YSYEKL. There are 16 residues in the CDR3. The CDR3 bases are TGCGCCAGCAGCCCCTCTCCACGCCCTACGGTCAATGAGCAGTTCTTC. This gives the protein CASSPSPRPTVNEQFF.

The V and J genes are TRBV13 and TRBJ1-1, with 8 bases that match TRBD1. This CDR3 is built from 16 residues. V lost 4 bases to trimming and J lost 4 bases; unmatched junction nucleotides: 11. CDR1 is PRHDT, CDR2 FYEKMQ, per germline (reference sequence). CDR3 sequence (DNA): TGTGCCAGCAGCTCCGAACAGGGGGAGTTGGGCACTGAAGCTTTCTTT. This encodes CASSSEQGELGTEAFF.

This rearrangement joins TRBV5-1 to TRBJ2-1, with D unresolved. The CDR3 runs 15 residues. The V and J ends lost 0 bases and 5 bases respectively, with 12 bases between them. From germline, CDR1 is SGHRS and CDR2 YFSETQ. The CDR3 loop is CASSLAWERDNEQFF. The DNA for the CDR3 is TGCGCCAGCAGCTTGGCCTGGGAACGGGACAATGAGCAGTTCTTC.

This chain uses TRBV4-3 with TRBJ2-7; no definite D call. With 0 bases removed from V and 2 bases from J, the gap between germline ends came to 14 bases. The CDR3 runs 16 residues. Germline CDR1 is LGHNA and CDR2 is YSLEER. CDR3 loop: CASSQDLAVETYEQYF. The CDR3 DNA is TGCGCCAGCAGCCAAGATCTGGCAGTTGAGACCTACGAGCAGTACTTC.

This clone showed up just a few times. This rearrangement joins TRBV7-3 to TRBJ2-2; D gene uncertain. Germline V gives CDR1 SGHTA, CDR2 FQGTGA. The CDR3 is 15 amino acids. Trimming took 3 bases from V and 3 from J, leaving 11 bases between them. The CDR3 coding sequence is TGTGCCAGCAGCTTGCTAATCCTGGACACCGGGGAGCTGTTTTTT. Protein: CASSLLILDTGELFF. Full variable domain (rest looked up from reference TRBV7-3 and TRBJ2-2): GAGVSQTPSNKVTEKGKYVELRCDPISGHTALYWYRQSLGQGPEFLIYFQGTGAADDSGLPNDRFFAVRPEGSVSTLKIQRTERGDSAVYLCASSLLILDTGELFFGEGSRLTVL.

The chain couples TRBV27 to TRBJ2-3; D unresolved. The CDR3 consists of 14 residues. Between the trimmed V and J ends, which lost 7 bases and 2 bases, there was a span of 13 bases. Germline lookup yields CDR1 MNHEY and CDR2 SMNVEV (reference sequence). The CDR3 loop is CASIPQPYTDTQYF. The CDR3, as DNA: TGTGCCAGCATTCCTCAACCATACACAGATACGCAGTATTTT.

This clone has just a few counts. The chain has TRBV7-8 and TRBJ1-5; the match to TRBD1 covers 9 bases. The CDR3 has 14 amino acids. J was trimmed by 5 bases and V by 5 bases; bases with no gene match: 4. Germline V gives CDR1 SGHVS, CDR2 FQNEAQ. CDR3 region: CASSPGQGYQPQHF. The CDR3 DNA reads TGTGCCAGCAGCCCGGGACAGGGATATCAGCCCCAGCATTTT. The full variable domain, with the rest looked up from reference TRBV7-8 and TRBJ1-5, is GAGVSQSPRYKVAKRGQDVALRCDPISGHVSLFWYQQALGQGPEFLTYFQNEAQLDKSGLPSDRFFAERPEGSVSTLKIQRTQQEDSAVYLCASSPGQGYQPQHFGDGTRLSIL.

This chain links TRBV27 with TRBJ1-5; D call uncertain. With 3 bases removed from V and 4 bases from J, the gap between germline ends came to 4 bases. This CDR3 comprises 12 residues. The germline CDR1 and CDR2 sequences are MNHEY and SMNVEV (reference sequence). CDR3 residues: CASSFVNQPQHF. CDR3 sequence (DNA): TGTGCCAGCAGTTTCGTAAATCAGCCCCAGCATTTT.

This clone was recorded a few times. The chain couples TRBV7-9 to TRBJ1-4, with TRBD1 matching over 8 bases. Per the germline V gene, CDR1 is SEHNR and CDR2 is FQNEAQ (reference sequence). The V segment lost 5 bases and the J segment 2 bases; nucleotides outside the gene matches: 1. The CDR3 loop spans 14 amino acids. The CDR3 is CASSRTGTNEKLFF. CDR3 nucleotides: TGTGCCAGCAGCCGGACAGGGACTAATGAAAAACTGTTTTTT. Drawing the rest from reference TRBV7-9 and TRBJ1-4, the complete variable domain is DTGVSQNPRHKITKRGQNVTFRCDPISEHNRLYWYRQTLGQGPEFLTYFQNEAQLEKSRLLSDRFSAERPKGSFSTLEIQRTEQGDSAMYLCASSRTGTNEKLFFGSGTQLSVL.

On this clone: The sample has other DNA sequences that encode this CDR3 too. V usage is TRBV7-2 and J usage is TRBJ2-3; D may be TRBD2 (7 bases). The CDR3 runs 15 residues. V gave up 0 bases and J gave up 3 bases, with 10 bases separating them. Germline V CDR1 and CDR2: SGHTA, FQGNSA. The CDR3 nucleotides read TGTGCCAGCAGCTTAGCGGGGGGGCCGACAGATACGCAGTATTTT. The encoded protein is CASSLAGGPTDTQYF.

V gene TRBV5-1 combines with J gene TRBJ2-7; 9 nucleotides match TRBD2. Germline lookup yields CDR1 SGHRS and CDR2 YFSETQ. This CDR3 has 16 residues. V dropped 1 base and J dropped 5; count of bases not matched to a gene: 10. The CDR3: CASSLRGSGSGHEQYF. CDR3 nucleotides: TGCGCCAGCAGCTTGAGAGGTAGCGGGAGTGGGCACGAGCAGTACTTC.

The chain carries TRBV7-9 and TRBJ2-2, with D perhaps TRBD1 (6 bases). The CDR3 is 14 residues long. Trimming removed 4 bases at V and 3 bases at J, with 9 bases between. Germline V lookup: CDR1 SEHNR, CDR2 FQNEAQ (reference sequence). CDR3 region: CASSSTGYTGELFF. CDR3 DNA sequence: TGTGCCAGCAGCTCAACAGGGTACACCGGGGAGCTGTTTTTT.

The chain couples TRBV27 to TRBJ1-2, with TRBD1 identical over 7 bases. The CDR3 totals 15 residues. In germline, CDR1 is MNHEY, CDR2 SMNVEV (reference sequence). V was pared by 3 bases and J by 5 bases, with 9 bases of the junction left unmatched. The CDR3 sequence: CASSLSAQGLYGYTF. The CDR3 DNA is TGTGCCAGCAGTTTGTCCGCACAGGGGTTATATGGCTACACCTTC.

This clone was seen a handful of times. This chain uses TRBV25-1 with TRBJ2-7; TRBD1 matches at 7 bases. V was clipped by 6 bases and J by 6 bases; unmatched bases: 5. CDR1 and CDR2 from the germline V gene are MGHDK and SYGVNS. The CDR3 has 12 amino acids. The DNA for the CDR3 is TGTGCCAGCAGCATCACAGGGGTCGAGCAGTACTTC. The encoded protein is CASSITGVEQYF.

The chain uses TRBV25-1 and TRBJ2-7; a weak D match, TRBD2 (5 bases). Between the trimmed V and J ends, which lost 10 bases and 0 bases, there was a span of 13 bases. The CDR3 has 13 residues. Germline V gene sequence: CDR1 MGHDK, CDR2 SYGVNS. CDR3 nucleotide sequence: TGTGCCACCGCCGAGGGCACCTCCTACGAGCAGTACTTC. Translated, it gives CATAEGTSYEQYF.

CDR3: CASSKAGGPGYGYTF. The CDR3 nucleotides read TGTGCCAGCAGTAAGGCAGGCGGACCGGGGTATGGCTACACCTTC. The chain employs TRBV27 and TRBJ1-2; no clear D. This CDR3 spans 15 amino acids. CDR1 and CDR2 (germline): MNHEY, SMNVEV (reference sequence). Trimming removed 5 bases from V and 5 bases from J, with 18 bases in between.

This clone is a singleton in its sample. The chain joins TRBV7-8 to TRBJ2-7, with D possibly matching TRBD2 (5 bases). The V end was cut by 10 bases, the J end by 6 bases, with 13 bases between. The CDR3 is 11 amino acids. Germline-derived CDR1 and CDR2 are SGHVS and FQNEAQ. CDR3 sequence reads: CATTREGEQYF. CDR3 coding DNA: TGTGCCACCACCCGAGAGGGCGAGCAGTACTTC.

The J gene is TRBJ2-5, the V gene TRBV14, with 11 bases identical to TRBD1. The CDR3 has 14 amino acids. Germline-derived CDR1 and CDR2 are SGHDN and FVKESK. V shed 6 bases and J 9 bases; nucleotides not matched to a gene: 9. As DNA, the CDR3 is TGTGCCAGCAGGGACAGGGGGCCGAACGTCCCCCAGTACTTC. It encodes CASRDRGPNVPQYF.

The J gene is TRBJ2-3, the V gene TRBV2; weak D call: TRBD1 (6 bases). V was trimmed by 1 base and J by 5 bases, leaving 10 bases between them. CDR1 is SNHLY and CDR2 is FYNNEI in the germline V gene. This CDR3 is built from 14 residues. The CDR3 sequence is CASSEEGGIDTQYF. CDR3 nucleotide sequence: TGTGCCAGCAGTGAAGAAGGGGGTATAGATACGCAGTATTTT.

This rearrangement joins TRBV29-1 to TRBJ1-2; D is possibly TRBD1 (5 bases). The CDR3 runs to 11 residues. Germline V lookup: CDR1 SQVTM, CDR2 ANQGSEA. Deletions cut 5 bases from V and 3 bases from J, with 7 bases between. CDR3 sequence: CSVMGDYGYTF. The CDR3 DNA reads as TGCAGCGTTATGGGGGACTATGGCTACACCTTC. Together with reference TRBV29-1 and TRBJ1-2, the CDR3 gives the full variable domain: SAVISQKPSRDICQRGTSLTIQCQVDSQVTMMFWYRQQPGQSLTLIATANQGSEATYESGFVIDKFPISRPNLTFSTLTVSNMSPEDSSIYLCSVMGDYGYTFGSGTRLTVV.

The sample holds a few counts of this clone. The chain combines TRBV29-1 with TRBJ2-7, with D tentatively TRBD1 (5 bases). V lost 5 bases to trimming and J lost 0 bases, with 11 bases between them. Looked up from germline, CDR1 is SQVTM and CDR2 is ANQGSEA. This CDR3 has 13 residues. CDR3 protein: CSVQGQHSYEQYF. The CDR3 DNA reads TGCAGCGTTCAAGGACAACACTCCTACGAGCAGTACTTC.

This clone was counted a few times. The CDR3 DNA reads as TGCGCCAGCAGCTTGACTAGCGGGAGGAATGAGCAGTTCTTC. Amino acid sequence: CASSLTSGRNEQFF. V usage is TRBV5-1 and J usage is TRBJ2-1; TRBD2 aligns across 12 bases. Germline values: CDR1 SGHRS, CDR2 YFSETQ. CDR3 length: 14 residues. V gave up 1 base and J gave up 7 bases; unmatched junction bases: 0.

The chain uses TRBV4-3 and TRBJ1-5, with 7 bases fitting TRBD1. Germline CDR1 LGHNA, CDR2 YSLEER. V lost 6 bases, J lost 5 bases, and 19 bases stayed unmatched. The CDR3 consists of 18 residues. CDR3: CASSQLPPTGMGDQPQHF. The CDR3, as DNA: TGCGCCAGCAGTCAACTACCACCGACAGGGATGGGAGATCAGCCCCAGCATTTT.

The V gene is TRBV28, the J gene TRBJ2-6; TRBD1 or TRBD2 may be the D gene (5 bases each). The germline CDR1 and CDR2 sequences are MDHEN and SYDVKM. Trimming shortened V by 2 bases and J by 0 bases, and 20 bases separated the two germline ends. The CDR3 has 20 residues. CDR3 bases: TGTGCCAGCAGTTTAGCGGGCGGGTACAGGCAGAGCTCTGGGGCCAACGTCCTGACTTTC. It yields the protein CASSLAGGYRQSSGANVLTF. The full variable domain, rest sourced from reference TRBV28 and TRBJ2-6, is DVKVTQSSRYLVKRTGEKVFLECVQDMDHENMFWYRQDPGLGLRLIYFSYDVKMKEKGDIPEGYSVSREKKERFSLILESASTNQTSMYLCASSLAGGYRQSSGANVLTFGAGSRLTVL.

The gene calls are TRBV6-5 and TRBJ1-5; 7 bases line up with TRBD1. J lost 6 bases, V lost 6 bases, and 11 bases had no gene match. The CDR3 has 15 amino acids. The germline CDR1 and CDR2 sequences are MNHEY and SVGAGI. CDR3 in amino acids: CASREYRGGTQPQHF. The CDR3, as DNA: TGTGCCAGCAGAGAATACAGGGGTGGAACTCAGCCCCAGCATTTT.

This clone has a handful of counts. This rearrangement joins TRBV2 to TRBJ2-7; D is perhaps TRBD2 (5 bases). Germline lookup yields CDR1 SNHLY and CDR2 FYNNEI. Trimming left V 6 bases short and J 3 bases short, with 12 bases between. The length of the CDR3 is 13 residues. The CDR3 region is CASRTAGDYEQYF. The CDR3 DNA reads as TGTGCCAGCAGGACGGCCGGGGACTACGAGCAGTACTTC.

This clone has only a few counts. The chain couples TRBV27 to TRBJ2-7; 13 positions match TRBD2. The germline gives CDR1 MNHEY, CDR2 SMNVEV (reference sequence). V lost 4 bases, J lost 3 bases, and 9 bases stayed unmatched. The CDR3 extends over 17 amino acids. In DNA, the CDR3 is TGTGCCAGCAGTTCGTCCCGACTAGCGGGGGGCGGCTACGAGCAGTACTTC. Translating it yields CASSSSRLAGGGYEQYF.

The chain employs TRBV7-2 and TRBJ2-5; no firm D call. With 8 bases removed from V and 1 base from J, the gap between germline ends came to 14 bases. Germline CDR1 is SGHTA and CDR2 is FQGNSA. This CDR3 region has 14 residues. CDR3 in amino acids: CASGYVVSQETQYF. CDR3 nucleotide sequence: TGTGCCAGCGGATACGTTGTTAGCCAAGAGACCCAGTACTTC.

The chain has TRBV5-1 and TRBJ2-5; 9 nucleotides agree with TRBD1. This CDR3 is 15 amino acids long. The J segment lost 1 base and the V segment lost 5 bases, leaving 6 bases of the junction unmatched. Germline V CDR1 and CDR2: SGHRS, YFSETQ. CDR3 region: CASRSGQGAQETQYF. The CDR3 region has the DNA TGCGCCAGCAGATCGGGACAGGGAGCCCAAGAGACCCAGTACTTC.